What follows are 8 T cell receptor beta chains derived from one specimen sequenced in a study of identical twins. TCRdb recomputed calls from the 5' RACE reads with MiXCR, one row per CDR3 protein. The repertoire holds 640,000 or so distinct CDR3 sequences, 5.5% to 6.5% seen once, with 1.5% to 2% in the top ten. The sequenced sample consisted of naive T cells sorted from blood. All receptors come from a man aged 18 to 30 in good health.

This clonotype was seen a few times. CDR3 sequence (DNA): TGTGCCAGCAGGCCGGCCCTGGGAAACACCATATATTTT. This codes for CASRPALGNTIYF. The genes are TRBV12-3 or TRBV12-4 and TRBJ1-3, with D hard to call. Trimming shortened V by 6 bases and J by 4 bases, and 10 bases separated the two germline ends. The CDR3 is made up of 13 amino acids.

This clonotype has ten or more counts. The V gene is TRBV7-9, the J gene TRBJ1-3, with TRBD1 matching 8 bases. The V and J ends lost 10 bases and 0 bases, in that order; junction bases with no gene match: 8. The CDR3 loop spans 15 amino acids. The germline gives CDR1 SEHNR, CDR2 FQNEAQ (reference sequence). The CDR3 DNA follows: TGTGCCACCTCGACCGGGACAGGCTCTGGAAACACCATATATTTT. Residues: CATSTGTGSGNTIYF.

This clonotype was counted at least ten times. The chain carries TRBV6-1 and TRBJ1-1; TRBD1 might be the D (6 bases). CDR1 and CDR2 (germline): MNHNS, SASEGT. V was pared by 7 bases and J by 4 bases, with 16 bases between. The CDR3 covers 14 residues. The CDR3 DNA sequence: TGTGCCAGCACGCTGACCGGGACATCCACTGAAGCTTTCTTT. It translates to CASTLTGTSTEAFF.

The chain has TRBV12-3 or TRBV12-4 and TRBJ2-2, with 9 nucleotides matching TRBD1. This CDR3 is built from 15 residues. The ends lost 5 bases at V and 7 bases at J; junction bases unmatched: 8. The CDR3: CASSQTGGVSGELFF. As DNA, the CDR3 is TGTGCCAGCAGTCAGACAGGGGGAGTGAGCGGGGAGCTGTTTTTT.

V and J are TRBV6-1 and TRBJ2-7, with no clear D. This CDR3 is 12 amino acids long. Trimming took 3 bases from V and 3 from J, leaving 6 bases between them. CDR1 MNHNS and CDR2 SASEGT come from the germline V gene. The CDR3 sequence: CASSEAGYEQYV. The CDR3 DNA reads as TGTGCCAGCAGTGAGGCAGGCTACGAGCAGTACGTC.

The V call is TRBV3-1, the J call TRBJ1-2; D call uncertain. V was cut by 2 bases and J by 2 bases, with 6 bases left in between. CDR3 length: 13 residues. The germline CDR1 and CDR2 sequences are LGHDT and YNNKEL (reference sequence). The CDR3 sequence is CASSQQQNYGYTF. The CDR3 nucleotides are TGTGCCAGCAGCCAACAGCAAAACTATGGCTACACCTTC.

In its sample, this clonotype was seen many times. The V and J genes are TRBV6-1 and TRBJ1-5, with D unclear. This CDR3 contains 14 residues. In germline, CDR1 is MNHNS, CDR2 SASEGT. V was clipped by 5 bases and J by 1 base, with 9 bases between them. CDR3 coding DNA: TGTGCCAGCAGTCAAGGGCTAAGCAATCAGCCCCAGCATTTT. Residues: CASSQGLSNQPQHF.

The chain uses TRBV7-2 and TRBJ2-2; 13 bases fit TRBD2. V trimming: 5 bases; J trimming: 3 bases; junction bases outside the gene matches: 6. The CDR3 extends over 17 amino acids. Per the germline V gene, CDR1 is SGHTA and CDR2 is FQGNSA. CDR3 in amino acids: CASSTLGLAGDTGELFF. For the CDR3, the DNA is TGTGCCAGCAGCACCCTCGGACTAGCGGGAGACACCGGGGAGCTGTTTTTT.